One sample yielded the 28 T cell receptor beta chains listed below, sequenced in a study of T cell responses to AZD1222 COVID-19 vaccine. TCRdb's table, derived via immunoSEQ multiplex PCR, lists solely in-frame clones and lacks some. The sample carries fewer than 120,000 clones, 85% to 95% recorded once. The starting material was peripheral blood, obtained on day 0 of AZD1222 vaccination. The source of these receptors is an adult in good health.

The chain uses TRBV19 and TRBJ2-7; D is perhaps TRBD1 or TRBD2 (5 bases each). The V end was cut by 6 bases, the J end by 2 bases, with 11 bases between. Germline CDR1 LNHDA, CDR2 SQIVND (reference sequence). This CDR3 region has 13 residues. Written as DNA, the CDR3 is TGTGCCAGTAGGGGGGAGTATACCTACGAGCAGTACTTC. Its protein is CASRGEYTYEQYF.

The chain combines TRBV7-2 with TRBJ1-5; TRBD1 is a possible D gene (5 bases). Germline V gene data show CDR1 as SGHTA and CDR2 as FQGNSA. Trimming left V 5 bases short and J 3 bases short, with 11 bases between. The CDR3 totals 14 residues. CDR3 loop: CASSPRGTNQPQHF. As DNA, the CDR3 is TGTGCCAGCAGCCCCCGGGGGACCAATCAGCCCCAGCATTTT. Drawing the rest from reference TRBV7-2 and TRBJ1-5, the complete variable domain is GAGVSQSPSNKVTEKGKDVELRCDPISGHTALYWYRQSLGQGLEFLIYFQGNSAPDKSGLPSDRFSAERTGGSVSTLTIQRTQQEDSAVYLCASSPRGTNQPQHFGDGTRLSIL.

This clone was observed a single time. The chain joins TRBV29-1 to TRBJ1-1; D is unresolved. V was trimmed by 5 bases and J by 0 bases, leaving 4 bases between them. CDR1 SQVTM and CDR2 ANQGSEA come from the germline V gene. The CDR3 is 11 residues long. CDR3 DNA: TGCAGCGTTCGAGTGAACACTGAAGCTTTCTTT. Residues: CSVRVNTEAFF. Together with reference TRBV29-1 and TRBJ1-1, the CDR3 gives the full variable domain: SAVISQKPSRDICQRGTSLTIQCQVDSQVTMMFWYRQQPGQSLTLIATANQGSEATYESGFVIDKFPISRPNLTFSTLTVSNMSPEDSSIYLCSVRVNTEAFFGQGTRLTVV.

With regard to this clone: In the same sample, other DNA sequences code for this CDR3. The chain recombines TRBV11-2 with TRBJ2-1; D is uncertain. The CDR3 runs to 16 residues. Trimming cost V 1 base and J 0 bases, with 10 bases left between them. CDR1 is SGHAT, CDR2 FQNNGV, per germline. CDR3 in amino acids: CASSLVGYSSYNEQFF. The DNA of the CDR3 is TGTGCCAGCAGCTTAGTGGGGTACAGCTCCTACAATGAGCAGTTCTTC.

In its sample, this clone was seen once. The J gene is TRBJ2-7, the V gene TRBV27; no clear D. Trimming left V 8 bases short and J 0 bases short, with 11 bases between. Germline assignment: CDR1 MNHEY and CDR2 SMNVEV (reference sequence). The length of the CDR3 is 13 residues. This CDR3 is CASGIHRSYEQYF. Written as DNA, the CDR3 is TGTGCCAGCGGCATACATCGCTCCTACGAGCAGTACTTC.

A single count supports this clone. The chain couples TRBV9 to TRBJ2-2, with a possible D match to TRBD1 (5 bases). CDR1 is SGDLS, CDR2 YYNGEE, per germline. Trimming took off 1 base at V and 3 bases at J, with 10 bases between the two ends. The CDR3 consists of 15 residues. In DNA form, the CDR3 reads TGTGCCAGCAGCGTATATGAAGGGGACACCGGGGAGCTGTTTTTT. Protein sequence: CASSVYEGDTGELFF. The full variable domain, completed using reference TRBV9 and TRBJ2-2, is DSGVTQTPKHLITATGQRVTLRCSPRSGDLSVYWYQQSLDQGLQFLIQYYNGEERAKGNILERFSAQQFPDLHSELNLSSLELGDSALYFCASSVYEGDTGELFFGEGSRLTVL.

This sequence joins TRBV18 and TRBJ1-1; D unresolved. V was clipped by 3 bases and J by 3 bases, with 8 bases between them. This CDR3 is 13 amino acids long. Germline lookup yields CDR1 KGHSH and CDR2 LQKENI. Written as DNA, the CDR3 is TGTGCCAGCTCACCTATCACCCACACTGAAGCTTTCTTT. It codes for CASSPITHTEAFF.

The genes are TRBV4-1 and TRBJ2-2, with D maybe TRBD1 (5 bases). CDR1 is MGHRA, CDR2 YSYEKL, per germline. The CDR3 extends over 16 amino acids. Trimming took 1 base from V and 4 from J, leaving 13 bases between them. The chain's CDR3 is CASSQAQGWGTGELFF. Here the CDR3 DNA reads TGCGCCAGCAGCCAAGCTCAGGGATGGGGCACCGGGGAGCTGTTTTTT.

This chain uses TRBV7-3 with TRBJ2-7, with 7 bases matching TRBD1. The V segment lost 3 bases and the J segment 5 bases; nucleotides outside the gene matches: 4. Germline-derived CDR1 and CDR2 are SGHTA and FQGTGA. The CDR3 extends over 13 amino acids. CDR3 amino acids: CASSLTGYDEQYF. The DNA for the CDR3 is TGTGCCAGCAGCTTGACAGGGTACGACGAGCAGTACTTC.

The rearrangement uses TRBV19 and TRBJ1-1; 10 nucleotides match TRBD1. V lost 9 bases and J lost 3; bases outside the gene matches: 10. From germline, CDR1 is LNHDA and CDR2 SQIVND (reference sequence). This CDR3 has 15 residues. CDR3 residues: CASRRDRGYDTEAFF. The CDR3 nucleotides are TGTGCCAGCCGACGGGACAGGGGATATGACACTGAAGCTTTCTTT. The full variable domain, in which reference TRBV19 and TRBJ1-1 provide the parts outside the CDR3, is DGGITQSPKYLFRKEGQNVTLSCEQNLNHDAMYWYRQDPGQGLRLIYYSQIVNDFQKGDIAEGYSVSREKKESFPLTVTSAQKNPTAFYLCASRRDRGYDTEAFFGQGTRLTVV.

The chain links TRBV13 to TRBJ1-2; D unresolved. Germline V CDR1 and CDR2: PRHDT, FYEKMQ (reference sequence). Trimming cost V 1 base and J 4 bases, with 7 bases left between them. There are 13 residues in the CDR3. The CDR3 nucleotides read TGTGCCAGCAGCTTAGAGGGTGCCTATGGCTACACCTTC. As protein: CASSLEGAYGYTF.

This clone was recorded only once. The chain links TRBV7-8 to TRBJ1-2, with TRBD1 matching over 10 bases. The V and J ends lost 1 base and 3 bases, in that order; junction bases with no gene match: 8. The CDR3 sequence is 17 residues long. Germline V CDR1 and CDR2: SGHVS, FQNEAQ. CDR3 in amino acids: CASSLDPGQGPHYGYTF. For the CDR3, the DNA is TGTGCCAGCAGCTTAGATCCGGGACAGGGGCCACACTATGGCTACACCTTC.

The genes are TRBV13 and TRBJ2-7, with D unresolved. The V and J ends lost 0 bases and 7 bases respectively, with 10 bases between them. The CDR3 covers 13 residues. The germline CDR1 and CDR2 sequences are PRHDT and FYEKMQ (reference sequence). This CDR3 reads CASSLGGDGEQYF. CDR3 sequence (DNA): TGTGCCAGCAGCTTAGGGGGTGACGGGGAGCAGTACTTC.

The chain combines TRBV28 with TRBJ1-5; 9 nucleotides match TRBD1. The CDR3 sequence is 14 residues long. CDR1 is MDHEN and CDR2 is SYDVKM in the germline V gene. Trimming took 4 bases from V and 7 from J; bases not matched to a gene: 5. CDR3 sequence (DNA): TGTGCCAGCAGTTCGTGGACAGGGGTCCAGCCCCAGCATTTT. Translating it yields CASSSWTGVQPQHF.

The chain carries TRBV5-6 and TRBJ2-7, with unresolved D. In germline, CDR1 is SGHDT, CDR2 YYEEEE. The CDR3 runs to 12 residues. The V gene lost 1 base and the J gene lost 3 bases, with 5 bases spanning the gap. The CDR3 spells CASSLLHYEQYF. The DNA of the CDR3 is TGTGCCAGCAGCTTGCTTCACTACGAGCAGTACTTC.

CDR3 DNA sequence: TGTGCCAGCTCACCACGGGGTCCCGGGGAGCTGTTTTTT. Amino acids: CASSPRGPGELFF. J is TRBJ2-2 and V is TRBV18; the D is unclear. The CDR3 is 13 amino acids. Germline CDR1 KGHSH, CDR2 LQKENI. Trimming cost V 1 base and J 6 bases, with 6 bases left between them.

This clone appeared once. V gene TRBV6-1 combines with J gene TRBJ1-4; 7 bases are shared with TRBD1. The CDR3 sequence is 18 residues long. Germline V gene sequence: CDR1 MNHNS, CDR2 SASEGT. J was trimmed by 2 bases and V by 2 bases; bases with no gene match: 11. The CDR3 nucleotides are TGTGCCAGCAGTGAAAGGAGGGGGCGTGTGAGGACTAATGAAAAACTGTTTTTT. It specifies CASSERRGRVRTNEKLFF.

This clone was seen a few times. This chain uses TRBV6-4 with TRBJ1-1, with 8 bases matching TRBD1. The junction had 10 bases not matched to a gene; V was cut back by 6 bases and J by 4 bases. The length of the CDR3 is 15 residues. Germline assignment: CDR1 MRHNA and CDR2 SNTAGT. The CDR3 bases are TGTGCCAGCAGCGCCGGGACAGGCGGTATCACTGAAGCTTTCTTT. Residues: CASSAGTGGITEAFF.

This sequence joins TRBV19 and TRBJ2-2; D remains unclear. Germline lookup yields CDR1 LNHDA and CDR2 SQIVND (reference sequence). This CDR3 has 13 amino acids. The V end was cut by 1 base, the J end by 4 bases, with 4 bases between. CDR3 region: CASSIVGTGELFF. Written as DNA, the CDR3 is TGTGCCAGTAGTATAGTGGGCACCGGGGAGCTGTTTTTT.

The chain carries TRBV28 and TRBJ1-6; D not certain. CDR1 is MDHEN, CDR2 SYDVKM, per germline. The CDR3 has 13 amino acids. Trimming took off 8 bases at V and 4 bases at J, with 9 bases between the two ends. CDR3 in amino acids: CASRTLYNSPLHF. The CDR3 nucleotides read TGTGCCAGCCGGACCCTTTATAATTCACCCCTCCACTTT.

J is TRBJ2-2 and V is TRBV15; a weak D match, TRBD1 (5 bases). This CDR3 contains 16 residues. V was pared by 0 bases and J by 5 bases, with 13 bases between. CDR1 is LNHNV, CDR2 YYDKDF, per germline (reference sequence). CDR3 residues: CATSRDMAGRTGELFF. The CDR3 DNA is TGTGCCACCAGCAGAGATATGGCAGGGCGGACCGGGGAGCTGTTTTTT.

V and J are TRBV29-1 and TRBJ1-3; D gene unclear. The V end lost 7 bases, the J end lost 0 bases, and 13 bases lay between the germline ends. CDR1 and CDR2 (germline): SQVTM, ANQGSEA. This CDR3 spans 14 amino acids. The CDR3 bases are TGCAGCGCCCGGACGTCGAGCTCTGGAAACACCATATATTTT. Encoded protein: CSARTSSSGNTIYF.

V usage is TRBV30 and J usage is TRBJ1-4; D gene ambiguous. V lost 4 bases, J lost 4 bases, and 13 bases lay in between. CDR1 and CDR2 from the germline V gene are GTSNPN and SVGIG (reference sequence). The CDR3 spans 14 residues. The CDR3 DNA reads as TGTGCCTGGATGAGGCAGACGCTTAATGAAAAACTGTTTTTT. Translating gives CAWMRQTLNEKLFF. The full variable domain, rest sourced from reference TRBV30 and TRBJ1-4, is SQTIHQWPATLVQPVGSPLSLECTVEGTSNPNLYWYRQAAGRGLQLLFYSVGIGQISSEVPQNLSASRPQDRQFILSSKKLLLSDSGFYLCAWMRQTLNEKLFFGSGTQLSVL.

This clone was seen a single time. This rearrangement joins TRBV29-1 to TRBJ1-1; D is possibly TRBD1 (5 bases). This CDR3 spans 15 amino acids. Germline V gene lookup returns CDR1 SQVTM and CDR2 ANQGSEA. V was pared by 0 bases and J by 1 base, with 12 bases between. The CDR3, as DNA: TGCAGCGTTGAAGATCGCAAGGGGACGAACACTGAAGCTTTCTTT. Translation gives CSVEDRKGTNTEAFF.

The chain joins TRBV5-6 to TRBJ1-5; D gene uncertain. The CDR3 consists of 12 residues. V gave up 5 bases and J gave up 10 bases, with 13 bases separating them. The germline CDR1 and CDR2 sequences are SGHDT and YYEEEE. DNA for the CDR3: TGTGCCAGCAGGGCGGGAGCCCTACCCCAGCATTTT. It yields the protein CASRAGALPQHF.

The chain combines TRBV9 with TRBJ2-7, with D perhaps matching TRBD1 (5 bases). In germline, CDR1 is SGDLS, CDR2 YYNGEE. This CDR3 has 14 residues. Trimming shortened V by 0 bases and J by 5 bases, and 12 bases separated the two germline ends. The CDR3 nucleotides are TGTGCCAGCAGCGTAGGGGGCAGGGTCGACGAGCAGTACTTC. It codes for CASSVGGRVDEQYF.

The rearrangement joins TRBV3-1 (or the pseudogene TRBV3-2) to TRBJ1-4; D uncertain. Germline assignment: CDR1 LGHDT and CDR2 YNNKEL (reference sequence). The CDR3 consists of 15 residues. Trimming removed 2 bases at V and 7 bases at J, with 14 bases between. The CDR3 loop reads CASSQSWSRSEKLFF. The DNA of the CDR3 is TGTGCCAGCAGCCAATCTTGGTCCCGTAGTGAAAAACTGTTTTTT.

The chain employs TRBV12-3 or TRBV12-4 and TRBJ2-3, with D possibly being TRBD2 (5 bases). V lost 5 bases to trimming and J lost 3 bases, with 9 bases between them. This CDR3 is built from 13 residues. The CDR3: CASSRGKTDTQYF. CDR3 sequence (DNA): TGTGCCAGCAGTCGGGGAAAGACAGATACGCAGTATTTT.